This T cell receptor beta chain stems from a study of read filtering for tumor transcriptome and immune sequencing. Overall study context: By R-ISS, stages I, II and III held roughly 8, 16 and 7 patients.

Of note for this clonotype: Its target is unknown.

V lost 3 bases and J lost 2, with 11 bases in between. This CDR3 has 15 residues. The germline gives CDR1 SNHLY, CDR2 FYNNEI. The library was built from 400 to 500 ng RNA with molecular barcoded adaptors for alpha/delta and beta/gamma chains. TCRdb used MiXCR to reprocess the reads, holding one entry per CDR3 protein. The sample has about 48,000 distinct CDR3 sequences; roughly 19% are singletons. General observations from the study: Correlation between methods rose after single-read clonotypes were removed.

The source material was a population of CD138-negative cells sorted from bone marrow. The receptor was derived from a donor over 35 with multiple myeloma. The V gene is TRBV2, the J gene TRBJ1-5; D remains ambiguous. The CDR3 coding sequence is TGTGCCAGCAGTGAGGCGCCCCGCGGCAATCAGCCCCAGCATTTT. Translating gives CASSEAPRGNQPQHF.